This is a list of T cell receptor beta chains from one sample in a study of lymphopenia after photon versus proton radiotherapy. Some clones are missing from TCRdb's copy, which holds only in-frame ones; the method was immunoSEQ multiplex PCR. The sample lists 70,000 to 95,000 clones, around 83% occurring once. The input for sequencing was peripheral blood, taken from a patient treated with proton-based radiotherapy. The source is a man aged 55 to 70 with pancreatic cancer. Both conserved end residues are trimmed from each CDR3. The order of the fields is V gene, CDR3 protein.

V: TRBV7-2; CDR3: ASSPFESRSDEQY
V: TRBV28; CDR3: ASSLSWGNEKLF
V: TRBV18; CDR3: ASSPLRDIPHSTEAF
V: TRBV7-6; CDR3: ASSLRPGADAQY
V: TRBV14; CDR3: ASSQHRDRHYEQY
V: TRBV10-3; CDR3: AISESGGAETQY
V: TRBV19; CDR3: ASSTSHGTVYGYT
V: TRBV6-1; CDR3: ASRPLFRLYPQH
V: TRBV5-1; CDR3: ASSPTQSAGNEQY
V: TRBV11-2; CDR3: ASSPGQLSTEAF
V: TRBV5-5; CDR3: ASSLAERRGPYNEQF
V: TRBV5-6; CDR3: ASSWGGRTNEKLF
V: TRBV21-1; CDR3: ASSRQGQGVPAVQETQY
V: TRBV10-3; CDR3: AISESPAGTPPNEQF
V: TRBV15; CDR3: ATSRDSGTGKTEAF
V: TRBV28; CDR3: ASSFSLAGLSYEQY
V: TRBV4-3; CDR3: ASSQDTRNTIY
V: TRBV9; CDR3: ASTPGQVNTEAF
V: TRBV25-1; CDR3: ASSDSRTTTDTQY
V: TRBV11-3; CDR3: ASSLDAIRAAKNIQY
V: TRBV6-6; CDR3: ASSYIDGYT
V: TRBV9; CDR3: ASSVGTGDGAF
V: TRBV7-2; CDR3: ASSPRRGTEAF
V: TRBV5-1; CDR3: ASSSGPVYGYT
V: TRBV11-2; CDR3: ASSLGEAQY
V: TRBV30; CDR3: AWQGFSGNTIY
V: TRBV9; CDR3: ASTGPPYQETQY
V: TRBV4-1; CDR3: ASSHTDYYEQY
V: TRBV7-2; CDR3: ASSLNLAGEVSYNEQF
V: TRBV6-5; CDR3: ASSYNSYSNQPQH
V: TRBV29-1; CDR3: SVLTGNTIY
V: TRBV7-8; CDR3: ASSHYGDIQETQY
V: TRBV14; CDR3: ASSQGLVSSGTDTQY
V: TRBV5-1; CDR3: ASSSGLAGPSYEQY
V: TRBV19; CDR3: ASSIGDRSQETQY
V: TRBV19; CDR3: ASSIGFGPQH
V: TRBV18; CDR3: ASSPGDRSSGNTIY
V: TRBV27; CDR3: ASSLEEIYEQY
V: TRBV29-1; CDR3: SVAATADTQY
V: TRBV7-3; CDR3: ASSPLGRLAGAPSGELF
V: TRBV27; CDR3: ASSLNGGYEQY
V: TRBV28; CDR3: ATQGQGFFPQH
V: TRBV4-3; CDR3: ASSPRESFYEQY
V: TRBV19; CDR3: ASIGLAGPRHEQF
V: TRBV18; CDR3: ASSPTDNYEQY
V: TRBV5-1; CDR3: ASRGTEQLF
V: TRBV11-3; CDR3: ASTGRGETQY
V: TRBV11-2; CDR3: ASSLDPDGRTQY
V: TRBV11-2; CDR3: ASSLSGNQPQH
V: TRBV11-2; CDR3: ASSAGQGSTEAF
V: TRBV2; CDR3: ASRSGPYTGELF
V: TRBV4-2; CDR3: ASSQAGQGARNEQF
V: TRBV5-1; CDR3: ASSFDGGYNEQF
V: TRBV5-1; CDR3: ASSLVAGASNEQY
V: TRBV9; CDR3: ASSPGHRSYNEQF
V: TRBV9; CDR3: ASSPHPMGQVNTEAF
V: TRBV14; CDR3: ASSDASGRRYNEQF
V: TRBV5-1; CDR3: ASRTGQANEKLF
V: TRBV5-1; CDR3: ASSLESGTYGYT